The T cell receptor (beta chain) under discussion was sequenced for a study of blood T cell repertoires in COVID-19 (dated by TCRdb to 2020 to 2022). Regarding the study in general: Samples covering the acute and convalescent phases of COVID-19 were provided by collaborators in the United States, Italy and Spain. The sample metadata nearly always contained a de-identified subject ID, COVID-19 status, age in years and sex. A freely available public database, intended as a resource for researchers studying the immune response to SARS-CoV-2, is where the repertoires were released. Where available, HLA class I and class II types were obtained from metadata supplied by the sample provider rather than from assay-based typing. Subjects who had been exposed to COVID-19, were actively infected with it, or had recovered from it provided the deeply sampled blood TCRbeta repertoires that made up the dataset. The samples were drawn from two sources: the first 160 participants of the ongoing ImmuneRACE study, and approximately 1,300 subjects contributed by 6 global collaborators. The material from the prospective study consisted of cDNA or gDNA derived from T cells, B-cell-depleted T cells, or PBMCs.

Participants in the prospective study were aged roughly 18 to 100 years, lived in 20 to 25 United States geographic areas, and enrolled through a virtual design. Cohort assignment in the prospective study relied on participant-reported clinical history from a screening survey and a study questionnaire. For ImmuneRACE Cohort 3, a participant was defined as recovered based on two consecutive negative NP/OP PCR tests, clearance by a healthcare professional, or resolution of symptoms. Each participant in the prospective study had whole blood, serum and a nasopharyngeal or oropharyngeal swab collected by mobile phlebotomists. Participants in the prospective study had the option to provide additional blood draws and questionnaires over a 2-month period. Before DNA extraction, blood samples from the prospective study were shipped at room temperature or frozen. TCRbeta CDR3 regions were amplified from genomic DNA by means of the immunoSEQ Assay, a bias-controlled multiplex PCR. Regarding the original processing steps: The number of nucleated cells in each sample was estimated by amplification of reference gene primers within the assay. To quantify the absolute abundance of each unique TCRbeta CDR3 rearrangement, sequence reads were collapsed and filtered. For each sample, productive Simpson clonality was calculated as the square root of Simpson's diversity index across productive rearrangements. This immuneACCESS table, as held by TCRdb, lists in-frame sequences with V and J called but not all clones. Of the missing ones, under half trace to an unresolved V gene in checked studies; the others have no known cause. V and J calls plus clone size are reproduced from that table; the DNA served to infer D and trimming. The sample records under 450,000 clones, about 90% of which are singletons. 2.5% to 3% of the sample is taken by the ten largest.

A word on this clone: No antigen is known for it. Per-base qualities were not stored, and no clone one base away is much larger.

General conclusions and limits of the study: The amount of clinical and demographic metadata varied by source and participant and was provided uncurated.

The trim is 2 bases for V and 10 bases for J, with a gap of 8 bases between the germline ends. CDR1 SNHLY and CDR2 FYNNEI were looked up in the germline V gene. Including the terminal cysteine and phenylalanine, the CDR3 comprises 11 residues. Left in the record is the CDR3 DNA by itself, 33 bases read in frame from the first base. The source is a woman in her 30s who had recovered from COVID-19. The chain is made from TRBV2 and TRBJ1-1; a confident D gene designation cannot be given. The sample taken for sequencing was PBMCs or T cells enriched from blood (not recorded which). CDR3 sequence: CASSEFRGAFF. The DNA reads TGTGCCAGCAGTGAATTCCGGGGAGCTTTCTTT.